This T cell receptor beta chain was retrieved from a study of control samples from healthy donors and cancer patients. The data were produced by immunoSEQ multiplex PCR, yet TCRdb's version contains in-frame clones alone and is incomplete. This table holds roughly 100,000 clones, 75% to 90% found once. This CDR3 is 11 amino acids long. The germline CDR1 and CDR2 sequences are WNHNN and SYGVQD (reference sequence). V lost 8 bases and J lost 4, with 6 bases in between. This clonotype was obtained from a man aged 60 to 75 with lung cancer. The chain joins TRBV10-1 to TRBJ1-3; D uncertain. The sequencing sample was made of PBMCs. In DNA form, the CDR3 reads TGCGCCAGCGCTTTAGGAAACACCATATATTTT. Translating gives CASALGNTIYF.